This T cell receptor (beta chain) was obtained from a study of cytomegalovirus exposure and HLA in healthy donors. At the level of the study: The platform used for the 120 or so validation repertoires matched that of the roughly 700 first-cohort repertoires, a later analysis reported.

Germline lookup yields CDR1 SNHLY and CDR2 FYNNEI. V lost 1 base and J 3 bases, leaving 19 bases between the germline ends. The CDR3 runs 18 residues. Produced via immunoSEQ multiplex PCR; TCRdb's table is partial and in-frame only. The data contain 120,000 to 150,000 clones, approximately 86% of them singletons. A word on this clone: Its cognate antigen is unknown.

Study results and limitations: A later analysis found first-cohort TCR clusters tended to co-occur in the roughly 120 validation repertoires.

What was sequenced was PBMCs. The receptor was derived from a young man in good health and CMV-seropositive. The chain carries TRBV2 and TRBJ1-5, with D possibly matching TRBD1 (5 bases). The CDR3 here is CASSEESERGWNNQPQHF. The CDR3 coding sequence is TGTGCCAGCAGTGAAGAATCGGAAAGGGGATGGAACAATCAGCCCCAGCATTTT.